This record covers a single T cell receptor (beta chain). Its binding antigen is unknown. No qualities accompany the bases; no much larger clone lies one base away. The library was built by means of the immunoSEQ multiplex PCR assay. On the authors' methods: To diagnose cytomegalovirus status from the catalog of TCR beta chain sequences, a statistical classification framework was built. In TCRdb, the immuneACCESS table is reduced to in-frame sequences with V and J assigned. These tables do not hold every clone; where another copy was compared, an unresolved V gene accounts for under half, and the others remain unexplained. V and J calls and clone size are those listed in that table; D and trimming were worked out from the DNA. In all, the sample holds some 80,000 clones, and 90% to 96% of those were seen once. The ten most abundant clones make up less than 2% of the sample. The donors belonged to the validation cohort of approximately 130 subjects, which was separate from the 666-subject first cohort.

V is reduced by 7 bases and J by 5 bases, leaving a spacing of 14 bases between them. The CDR3 holds 13 amino acids from the cysteine to the phenylalanine. The sequence is cut down to CDR3 DNA, 39 bases in frame from base 1. The germline V gene gives CDR1 as SNHLY and CDR2 as FYNNEI. The sample is drawn from a study of cytomegalovirus exposure and HLA in healthy donors (dated by TCRdb to 2017 to 2019). Concerning the study at large: According to a later analysis, the 120 or so validation repertoires were produced on the same platform as the 666 repertoires of the first cohort. The study was designed to test whether signatures of past pathogen exposure could be identified by cataloging public T cell receptors. In addition to the first cohort of 666 subjects, a separate validation cohort of approximately 110 different subjects was used. To predict cytomegalovirus infection status, the study combined high-throughput TCR immunosequencing, statistical association of individual TCRs with disease status, and machine learning. General findings and caveats noted by the study authors: Of the cluster scores, roughly 93% were above 0 in a later analysis, which found that TCRs clustered in the first cohort also tended to co-occur in the 120 validation repertoires. A total of 150 or so TCR beta chains were listed by the study as associated with cytomegalovirus. It was suggested by the authors that the approach could potentially be generalized to other disease states and immunological phenotypes. A few of the identified cytomegalovirus-associated TCR beta chains were confirmed in vitro to be specific for cytomegalovirus antigens. Cytomegalovirus status was reported to be diagnosed by the classifier with high specificity and sensitivity in both the original and validation cohorts. The validation cohort had no HLA typing available for a later analysis, so co-occurrence within that cohort was assessed over all 130 or so repertoires. Most TCR sequences were observed very rarely across donors, whereas some public TCRs were present in many individuals.

The sample was PBMCs. In this chain, TRBV2 is recombined with TRBJ2-5, with an unclear D gene assignment. This receptor was identified in a man in his late teens or twenties in good health and CMV-seropositive. The CDR3 protein: CASTSGLRETQYF. The DNA sequence is as follows: TGTGCCAGCACCTCCGGATTGCGGGAGACCCAGTACTTC. Reference TRBV2 and TRBJ2-5 genes cover what lies past the CDR3, so the full variable domain is EPEVTQTPSHQVTQMGQEVILRCVPISNHLYFYWYRQILGQKVEFLVSFYNNEISEKSEIFDDQFSVERPDGSNFTLKIRSTKLEDSAMYFCASTSGLRETQYFGPGTRLLVL.